A selection of T cell receptor beta chains follows, all from one sample in a study of control samples from healthy donors and cancer patients. Sequenced by immunoSEQ multiplex PCR; TCRdb stores in-frame clones only, minus some. The sample has roughly 150,000 clones, roughly 90% seen once; the top ten hold more than 4%. Sequencing was carried out using blood. These receptors originate from a man aged 25-40 years in good health. The CDR3 runs from the conserved cysteine through the conserved F or W. Each record gives: J gene, V gene, CDR3 protein.

J: TRBJ2-2; V: TRBV6-4; CDR3: CASSDSASGNTGELFF
J: TRBJ2-1; V: TRBV24-1; CDR3: CATSMSDRELNEQFF
J: TRBJ2-1; V: TRBV27; CDR3: CASSLLGGSNDEQFF
J: TRBJ2-7; V: TRBV11-2; CDR3: CASSQDRGSAYEQYF
J: TRBJ2-1; V: TRBV24-1; CDR3: CATSDFAGGVINEQFF
J: TRBJ2-3; V: TRBV7-3; CDR3: CASSLSPVTDTQYF
J: TRBJ1-5; V: TRBV5-6; CDR3: CASSLGTANQPQHF
J: TRBJ1-5; V: TRBV13; CDR3: CASSRGTGVGNQPQHF
J: TRBJ2-1; V: TRBV5-4; CDR3: CASSFEGPGYNEQFF
J: TRBJ1-5; V: TRBV2; CDR3: CASSGTGGPRGNQPQHF
J: TRBJ2-7; V: TRBV7-3; CDR3: CASSLLGGQGYEQYF